The next 7 T cell receptor beta chains were all read from a single sample in a study of identical twins. TCRdb analysed the 5' RACE reads with MiXCR anew, one entry per CDR3 protein. The table has about 200,000 distinct CDR3 sequences, 5% to 7% seen once. These data also formed part of another study, on T cells expressing NK-cell markers.

Sequences were obtained from CD8+ T cells sorted from blood. All receptors derive from a woman between 18 and 29 years old in good health.

This clonotype was seen more than once but under ten times. This chain uses TRBV6-1 with TRBJ2-2, with 7 positions matching TRBD2. The CDR3 runs 14 residues. Losses at the gene ends were 6 bases for V and 7 bases for J; bases not matched to a gene: 8. Germline V gene sequence: CDR1 MNHNS, CDR2 SASEGT. CDR3 DNA: TGTGCCAGCAGCCTTGGGGGGGACCTCGGGGAGCTGTTTTTT. Protein product: CASSLGGDLGELFF.

This clonotype was picked up many times. The V gene is TRBV24-1, the J gene TRBJ2-1, with 7 bases matching TRBD2. CDR1 is KGHDR and CDR2 is SFDVKD in the germline V gene. The J segment lost 13 bases and the V segment lost 3 bases, leaving 5 bases of the junction unmatched. This CDR3 has 12 amino acids. The CDR3 nucleotides are TGTGCCACCAGTGATGGGAGGGGCCGCCAGTTCTTC. It encodes CATSDGRGRQFF.

The sample holds a few counts of this clonotype. This chain uses TRBV19 with TRBJ2-7, with D possibly being TRBD2 (5 bases). Germline V gene data show CDR1 as LNHDA and CDR2 as SQIVND (reference sequence). The CDR3 is 15 amino acids. CDR3 bases: TGTGCGACCACTTACTCCGGCAGCGGACTCTACGAGCAGTACTTC. Translated, it gives CATTYSGSGLYEQYF.

V is TRBV20-1 and J is TRBJ2-5; D is ambiguous. Deletions cut 6 bases from V and 5 bases from J, with 16 bases between. The CDR3 runs to 13 residues. Germline V gene sequence: CDR1 DFQATT, CDR2 SNEGSKA (reference sequence). The CDR3 sequence is CSAIPSVDETQYF. The CDR3, as DNA: TGCAGTGCGATTCCTAGTGTAGATGAGACCCAGTACTTC.

J is TRBJ2-1 and V is TRBV5-1; 8 nucleotides agree with TRBD1. CDR3 length: 13 residues. Unmatched junction bases numbered 3, after V lost 3 bases and J lost 7 bases. The germline V gene encodes CDR1 SGHRS and CDR2 YFSETQ. CDR3 in DNA: TGCGCCAGCAGCTGGACAGGGAAGAATGAGCAGTTCTTC. Translation: CASSWTGKNEQFF. Looking up the rest from reference TRBV5-1 and TRBJ2-1 gives the full variable domain: KAGVTQTPRYLIKTRGQQVTLSCSPISGHRSVSWYQQTPGQGLQFLFEYFSETQRNKGNFPGRFSGRQFSNSRSEMNVSTLELGDSALYLCASSWTGKNEQFFGPGTRLTVL.

The sample holds many counts of this clonotype. V usage is TRBV20-1 and J usage is TRBJ2-4, with 7 bases identical to TRBD2. There are 13 residues in the CDR3. Germline V gives CDR1 DFQATT, CDR2 SNEGSKA (reference sequence). With V trimmed by 4 bases and J by 5 bases, 5 bases remained unmatched. DNA of the CDR3: TGCAGTGCTACGGGGGGTTACCAAAACATTCAGTACTTC. This codes for CSATGGYQNIQYF.

This clonotype was detected a few times. The chain couples TRBV7-2 to TRBJ1-1; D uncertain. The CDR3 has 13 residues. Germline values: CDR1 SGHTA, CDR2 FQGNSA. The V gene lost 7 bases and the J gene lost 4 bases, with 13 bases spanning the gap. The CDR3, as DNA: TGTGCCAGCACCCCCGGGTTAGTCACTGAAGCTTTCTTT. It specifies CASTPGLVTEAFF.